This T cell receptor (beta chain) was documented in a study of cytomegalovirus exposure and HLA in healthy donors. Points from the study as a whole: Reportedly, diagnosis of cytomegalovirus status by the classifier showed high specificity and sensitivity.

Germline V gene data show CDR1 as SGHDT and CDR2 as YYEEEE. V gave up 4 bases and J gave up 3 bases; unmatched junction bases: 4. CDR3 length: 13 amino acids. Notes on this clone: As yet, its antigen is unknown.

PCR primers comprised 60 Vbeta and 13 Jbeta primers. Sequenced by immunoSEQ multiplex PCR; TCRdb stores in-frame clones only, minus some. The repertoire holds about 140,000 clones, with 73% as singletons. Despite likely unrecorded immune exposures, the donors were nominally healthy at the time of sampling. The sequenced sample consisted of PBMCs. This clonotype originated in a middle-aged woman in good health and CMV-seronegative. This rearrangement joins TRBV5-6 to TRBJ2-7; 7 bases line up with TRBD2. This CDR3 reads CASSPRTSYEQYV. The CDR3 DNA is TGTGCCAGCAGCCCACGGACTAGCTACGAGCAGTACGTC.